These 12 T cell receptor beta chains originate from one sample sequenced in a study of spatial heterogeneity in lung cancer. TCRdb itself ran the 5' RACE reads through MiXCR, one entry per CDR3 protein. Among approximately 93,000 distinct CDR3 sequences, just under 20% were seen once, and the ten largest hold 21%. The sample's time point: blood at routine non-recurrence follow-up after resection. The source was PBMCs, collected at follow-up. These receptors all come from a male donor with early-stage non-small cell lung cancer.

This clonotype was recorded only once. The V call is TRBV7-2, the J call TRBJ2-3, with D perhaps matching TRBD1 or TRBD2 (5 bases each). There are 15 residues in the CDR3. The germline V gene encodes CDR1 SGHTA and CDR2 FQGNSA. Trimming took 4 bases from V and 3 from J, leaving 14 bases between them. The CDR3 loop reads CASSSMLRETDTQYF. Here the CDR3 DNA reads TGTGCCAGCAGCTCTATGCTCAGGGAGACAGATACGCAGTATTTT. The full variable domain, rest sourced from reference TRBV7-2 and TRBJ2-3, is GAGVSQSPSNKVTEKGKDVELRCDPISGHTALYWYRQSLGQGLEFLIYFQGNSAPDKSGLPSDRFSAERTGGSVSTLTIQRTQQEDSAVYLCASSSMLRETDTQYFGPGTRLTVL.

The rearrangement joins TRBV6-5 to TRBJ1-6; D is possibly TRBD1 (6 bases). Trimming shortened V by 5 bases and J by 7 bases, and 18 bases separated the two germline ends. The CDR3 runs 16 residues. CDR1 and CDR2 from the germline V gene are MNHEY and SVGAGI. CDR3 nucleotide sequence: TGTGCCAGCAGTAATAACCCGGGACACGGGAATTCACCCCTCCACTTT. Its translation is CASSNNPGHGNSPLHF.

The chain employs TRBV30 and TRBJ2-7; D call uncertain. V shed 4 bases and J shed 3 bases, with 13 bases lying between them. The CDR3 covers 13 residues. Germline V gene lookup returns CDR1 GTSNPN and CDR2 SVGIG (reference sequence). CDR3 amino acids: CAWTSPPSYEQYF. CDR3 nucleotide sequence: TGTGCCTGGACTTCGCCCCCCAGCTACGAGCAGTACTTC.

This clonotype was detected many times. A junction boundary mismatches the germline segment, possibly from a read error. The chain uses TRBV2 and TRBJ2-1; TRBD2 matches 12 bases. The CDR3 contains 14 residues. Germline lookup yields CDR1 SNHLY and CDR2 FYNNEI. The CDR3 loop reads CASGETSGSNEQFF. In DNA form, the CDR3 reads TGTGCCAGCGGTGAGACTAGCGGGAGTAATGAGCAGTTCTTC.

The CDR3 reads CASSMASVQETQYF. The CDR3, as DNA: TGTGCCAGTAGTATGGCGTCAGTTCAAGAGACCCAGTACTTC. The rearrangement joins TRBV19 to TRBJ2-5; D is unclear. Per the germline V gene, CDR1 is LNHDA and CDR2 is SQIVND (reference sequence). This CDR3 has 14 residues. Trimming took off 3 bases at V and 2 bases at J, with 10 bases between the two ends.

This clonotype was counted only a few times. The V call is TRBV6-5, the J call TRBJ1-2; 7 nucleotides line up with TRBD1. The CDR3 is 14 residues long. Trimming took 8 bases from V and 4 from J; bases not matched to a gene: 10. Germline V gene sequence: CDR1 MNHEY, CDR2 SVGAGI. CDR3 in DNA: TGTGCCAGCTACAGACAGGGAGGGGGCTATGGCTACACCTTC. Translated: CASYRQGGGYGYTF.

This clonotype has at least ten counts. The V gene is TRBV29-1, the J gene TRBJ1-3, with D uncertain. The germline gives CDR1 SQVTM, CDR2 ANQGSEA. V was clipped by 2 bases and J by 7 bases, with 12 bases between them. The CDR3 length is 13 residues. The CDR3 sequence: CSVENPSDNTIYF. The CDR3 DNA reads TGCAGCGTTGAAAACCCTTCCGACAACACCATATATTTT.

V and J are TRBV12-5 and TRBJ1-1; the D is unclear. Per the germline V gene, CDR1 is LGHNT and CDR2 is FRNRAP. This CDR3 is 15 amino acids long. The V end was cut by 4 bases, the J end by 4 bases, with 16 bases between. The CDR3 DNA is TGTGCTAGTGGTTCCGGCGGCTATCTAGCCACTGAAGCTTTCTTT. As protein: CASGSGGYLATEAFF.

This clonotype was observed once. The chain joins TRBV4-3 to TRBJ2-5; weak D call: TRBD1 (5 bases). The CDR3 has 16 residues. The germline V gene encodes CDR1 LGHNA and CDR2 YSLEER. Deletions cut 0 bases from V and 5 bases from J, with 16 bases between. DNA of the CDR3: TGCGCCAGCAGCCAAGATACTCCGCAGGCAGGGGAGACCCAGTACTTC. Amino acids: CASSQDTPQAGETQYF.

V is TRBV20-1 and J is TRBJ1-1; D is unresolved. Trimming stripped 6 bases from V and 0 bases from J, with 11 bases between. In germline, CDR1 is DFQATT, CDR2 SNEGSKA (reference sequence). The length of the CDR3 is 13 residues. CDR3 sequence reads: CSAGTVVNTEAFF. The CDR3 coding sequence is TGCAGTGCCGGAACCGTTGTGAACACTGAAGCTTTCTTT.

This clonotype occurred a few times. The chain employs TRBV6-2 or TRBV6-3 and TRBJ2-3; D gene unclear. The CDR3 has 14 amino acids. Germline loops: CDR1 MNHEY, CDR2 SVGEGT. V was clipped by 7 bases and J by 2 bases, with 13 bases between them. The CDR3 reads CASTALRVTDTQYF. The CDR3 nucleotides read TGTGCCAGCACCGCCCTCCGGGTCACAGATACGCAGTATTTT.

The chain couples TRBV20-1 to TRBJ2-3, with no clear D. Trimming removed 3 bases at V and 7 bases at J, with 17 bases between. CDR3 length equals 14 residues. Looked up from germline, CDR1 is DFQATT and CDR2 is SNEGSKA (reference sequence). The CDR3 spells CSASRGTPAHTQYF. The DNA for the CDR3 is TGCAGTGCTAGCCGTGGTACACCGGCCCATACGCAGTATTTT.